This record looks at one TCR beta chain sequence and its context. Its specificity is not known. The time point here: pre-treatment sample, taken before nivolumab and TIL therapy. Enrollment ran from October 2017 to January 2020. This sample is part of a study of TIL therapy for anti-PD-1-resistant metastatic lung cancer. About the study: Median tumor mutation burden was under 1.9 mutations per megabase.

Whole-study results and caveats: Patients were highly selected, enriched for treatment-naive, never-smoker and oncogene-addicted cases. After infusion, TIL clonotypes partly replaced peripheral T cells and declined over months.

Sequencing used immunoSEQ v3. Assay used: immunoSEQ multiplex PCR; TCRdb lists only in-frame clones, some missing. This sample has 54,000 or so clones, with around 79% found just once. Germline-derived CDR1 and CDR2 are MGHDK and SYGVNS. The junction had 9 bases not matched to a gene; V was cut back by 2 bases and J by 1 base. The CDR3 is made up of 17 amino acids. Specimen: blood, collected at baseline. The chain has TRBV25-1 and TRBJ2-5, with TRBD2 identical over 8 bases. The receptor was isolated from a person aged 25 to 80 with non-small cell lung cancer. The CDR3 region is CASSEGWGAGAQETQYF. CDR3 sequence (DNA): TGTGCCAGCAGTGAAGGTTGGGGAGCGGGGGCCCAAGAGACCCAGTACTTC.